These 18 T cell receptor beta chains were all obtained from the same sample, sequenced in a study of blood T cell repertoires in COVID-19. Repertoires were generated with immunoSEQ multiplex PCR, while TCRdb's copy carries only in-frame clones and drops some. The sample shows about 490,000 clones, 70% to 90% of them seen only once. The sample consisted of peripheral blood. The receptors originated from a human donor in a cohort sampled during active COVID-19.

To note about this clone: The junction departs from germline at one end; a sequencing error may be responsible. The chain has TRBV2 and TRBJ1-1; maybe TRBD1 (5 bases). Germline CDR1 SNHLY, CDR2 FYNNEI. This CDR3 comprises 13 residues. The chain's CDR3 is CASSGPDTRSFDF. The CDR3 nucleotides are TGTGCCAGCAGTGGGCCGGACACCCGAAGCTTTGACTTT.

J is TRBJ1-2 and V is TRBV6-2 or TRBV6-3; unclear D gene. Trimming shortened V by 3 bases and J by 2 bases, and 7 bases separated the two germline ends. Germline loops: CDR1 MNHEY, CDR2 SVGEGT. This CDR3 has 13 amino acids. CDR3 nucleotides: TGTGCCAGCAGTTATGGAGGGAACTATGGCTACACCTTC. Translating it yields CASSYGGNYGYTF.

The V call is TRBV19, the J call TRBJ2-7; possibly TRBD1 for D (5 bases). Looked up from germline, CDR1 is LNHDA and CDR2 is SQIVND (reference sequence). V gave up 5 bases and J gave up 8 bases, with 16 bases separating them. The CDR3 is 13 amino acids. Here the CDR3 DNA reads TGTGCCAGTAGTTCAACAGGCTCTCTCAAGCAGTACTTC. Its translation: CASSSTGSLKQYF.

This chain connects TRBV2 to TRBJ1-2; TRBD1 aligns across 8 bases. Germline V gives CDR1 SNHLY, CDR2 FYNNEI. Trimming removed 7 bases from V and 6 bases from J; junction bases left unmatched: 7. This CDR3 has 13 amino acids. The CDR3 here is CASTLDRVDGYTF. Here the CDR3 DNA reads TGTGCCAGCACTTTGGACAGGGTTGATGGCTACACCTTC.

The chain couples TRBV11-2 to TRBJ1-2, with TRBD1 identical over 8 bases. The CDR3 has 15 residues. Germline values: CDR1 SGHAT, CDR2 FQNNGV. V shed 2 bases and J 8 bases; nucleotides not matched to a gene: 10. The CDR3 here is CASSLNTDRGIGYTF. The DNA of the CDR3 is TGTGCCAGCAGCTTAAATACAGACAGGGGAATCGGCTACACCTTC.

This chain joins TRBV12-3 or TRBV12-4 and TRBJ1-1, with a weak D call TRBD1 (5 bases). With 7 bases removed from V and 11 bases from J, the gap between germline ends came to 17 bases. The length of the CDR3 is 12 residues. The CDR3: CASTTTAGRAFF. CDR3 nucleotide sequence: TGTGCCAGCACTACAACCGCAGGGAGGGCTTTCTTT.

The V call is TRBV5-4, the J call TRBJ2-5, with a possible D match to TRBD1 (5 bases). Germline V gene data show CDR1 as SGHNT and CDR2 as YYREEE (reference sequence). V was clipped by 6 bases and J by 1 base, with 19 bases between them. The CDR3 runs to 16 residues. Here the CDR3 reads CASTIVSGQGQETQYF. The CDR3 DNA reads TGTGCCAGCACTATTGTATCAGGGCAGGGCCAAGAGACCCAGTACTTC.

The chain employs TRBV27 and TRBJ2-1, with D perhaps matching TRBD1 (6 bases). Germline lookup yields CDR1 MNHEY and CDR2 SMNVEV (reference sequence). V gave up 10 bases and J gave up 6 bases, with 22 bases separating them. There are 15 residues in the CDR3. The CDR3 here is CATDLQNRAGNEQFF. CDR3 nucleotides: TGTGCCACCGACTTACAGAACAGGGCTGGCAATGAGCAGTTCTTC.

The rearrangement joins TRBV18 to TRBJ1-4, with D perhaps matching TRBD1 (5 bases). V lost 1 base and J 8 bases, leaving 11 bases between the germline ends. The CDR3 is 14 amino acids. Germline CDR1 is KGHSH and CDR2 is LQKENI. The CDR3 region is CASSPRGAPEKLFF. The DNA for the CDR3 is TGTGCCAGCTCACCACGCGGGGCCCCCGAAAAACTGTTTTTT. The entire variable domain, with the rest obtained from reference TRBV18 and TRBJ1-4, is as follows: NAGVMQNPRHLVRRRGQEARLRCSPMKGHSHVYWYRQLPEEGLKFMVYLQKENIIDESGMPKERFSAEFPKEGPSILRIQQVVRGDSAAYFCASSPRGAPEKLFFGSGTQLSVL.

The chain joins TRBV19 to TRBJ1-5; D uncertain. V was clipped by 7 bases and J by 5 bases, with 18 bases between them. The CDR3 runs to 15 residues. CDR1 and CDR2 (germline): LNHDA, SQIVND (reference sequence). CDR3 region: CASNGRRGQHQPQHF. The CDR3 coding sequence is TGTGCCAGTAACGGGCGACGGGGTCAGCATCAGCCCCAGCATTTT.

V usage is TRBV15 and J usage is TRBJ2-2; D might be TRBD2 (6 bases). The CDR3 covers 15 residues. The V end was cut by 1 base, the J end by 5 bases, with 11 bases between. CDR1 is LNHNV and CDR2 is YYDKDF in the germline V gene (reference sequence). In nucleotides, the CDR3 is TGTGCCACCAGCAGAGTGCGGGGAGTGACCGGGGAGCTGTTTTTT. Protein sequence: CATSRVRGVTGELFF. The complete variable domain, with remaining parts taken from reference TRBV15 and TRBJ2-2, reads DAMVIQNPRYQVTQFGKPVTLSCSQTLNHNVMYWYQQKSSQAPKLLFHYYDKDFNNEADTPDNFQSRRPNTSFCFLDIRSPGLGDTAMYLCATSRVRGVTGELFFGEGSRLTVL.

Comment on this clone: This same CDR3 is encoded by further DNA sequences in the sample. V usage is TRBV2 and J usage is TRBJ1-4; 10 bases map to TRBD1. The V and J ends lost 5 bases and 2 bases, in that order; junction bases with no gene match: 2. This CDR3 spans 15 amino acids. From germline, CDR1 is SNHLY and CDR2 FYNNEI. The DNA for the CDR3 is TGTGCCAGCAGTAGGACAGGGGGGACTAATGAAAAACTGTTTTTT. It codes for CASSRTGGTNEKLFF. The full variable domain, completed using reference TRBV2 and TRBJ1-4, is EPEVTQTPSHQVTQMGQEVILRCVPISNHLYFYWYRQILGQKVEFLVSFYNNEISEKSEIFDDQFSVERPDGSNFTLKIRSTKLEDSAMYFCASSRTGGTNEKLFFGSGTQLSVL.

The V and J genes are TRBV5-4 and TRBJ2-7, with a possible D match to TRBD1 (6 bases). The CDR3 covers 13 residues. Germline CDR1 reads SGHNT; CDR2 reads YYREEE (reference sequence). The V gene lost 3 bases and the J gene lost 5 bases, with 12 bases spanning the gap. In DNA, the CDR3 is TGTGCCAGCAGCTCCTACCAGGGGCACGAGCAGTACTTC. This codes for CASSSYQGHEQYF.

This clone was found once. The chain has TRBV7-9 and TRBJ1-1; D unclear. The ends were cut back, 1 base at V and 7 bases at J, with 7 bases in the middle. This CDR3 region has 12 residues. The germline V gene has CDR1 SEHNR and CDR2 FQNEAQ (reference sequence). The CDR3 loop is CASSLGRVEAFF. As DNA, the CDR3 is TGTGCCAGCAGCTTAGGGCGGGTTGAAGCTTTCTTT.

The CDR3 DNA sequence: TGTGCCAGCAGTGCTGGCCTGCCGAACACTGAAGCTTTCTTT. Amino acids: CASSAGLPNTEAFF. The chain is built from TRBV25-1 and TRBJ1-1; no firm D call. This CDR3 comprises 14 residues. Trimming removed 4 bases from V and 1 base from J, with 10 bases in between. Germline-derived CDR1 and CDR2 are MGHDK and SYGVNS.

This chain joins TRBV6-5 and TRBJ2-5; 11 bases fit TRBD2. The V gene end was trimmed by 4 bases and the J gene end by 5 bases; junction bases not matched to a gene: 3. This CDR3 spans 14 amino acids. CDR1 MNHEY and CDR2 SVGAGI come from the germline V gene. CDR3 in DNA: TGTGCCAGCAGTTTACTAGCGGGAGTCGAGACCCAGTACTTC. Translated, it gives CASSLLAGVETQYF.

The V and J genes are TRBV30 and TRBJ2-1; TRBD2 matches at 8 bases. The J segment lost 15 bases and the V segment lost 2 bases, leaving 12 bases of the junction unmatched. The germline V gene encodes CDR1 GTSNPN and CDR2 SVGIG (reference sequence). The CDR3 is made up of 13 amino acids. The CDR3 region has the DNA TGTGCCTGGAGTCCCGGGGGGGGCGGAAGCCTGTTCTTC. It is translated as CAWSPGGGGSLFF.

This chain uses TRBV19 with TRBJ1-2, with 8 bases that match TRBD1. The junction had 7 bases not matched to a gene; V was cut back by 3 bases and J by 4 bases. Germline loops: CDR1 LNHDA, CDR2 SQIVND (reference sequence). The CDR3 sequence is 15 residues long. The CDR3 region is CASSIWTGTGYGYTF. The CDR3 region has the DNA TGTGCCAGTAGTATTTGGACAGGGACCGGCTATGGCTACACCTTC.